A selection of T cell receptor beta chains follows, all from one sample in a study of tumor-infiltrating lymphocytes in primary liver carcinoma. In TCRdb, the multiplex PCR reads were re-called with MiXCR into one record per CDR3 protein. The sample holds roughly 50,000 distinct CDR3 sequences, over 65% seen once. Sequencing was done on a sample of liver tumor tissue from sampling region 2. These receptors were collected from a man aged 40-49 years with primary liver carcinoma and hepatitis B virus infection. The CDR3 runs from the conserved cysteine through the conserved F or W. A D gene is named only where the DNA matches it firmly. Rows give clone size only sometimes, using once, few, many, or a class for an expanded clone.

d_call	v_call	clone_size	j_call	cdr3_aa	cdr3_nt
.	TRBV12-3/TRBV12-4	.	TRBJ2-5	CASSLDQGWEETQCF	TGTGCCAGTAGTTTAGACCAGGGATGGGAAGAGACCCAGTGCTTC
TRBD2	TRBV4-2	many	TRBJ2-7	CASSQDNSPGGEQYF	TGTGCCAGCAGCCAAGATAACTCCCCGGGGGGAGAGCAGTACTTC
TRBD2	TRBV6-6	many	TRBJ2-1	CASSYSAIAGRAYNEQFF	TGTGCCAGCAGTTACTCCGCTATAGCGGGAAGGGCCTACAATGAGCAGTTCTTC
.	TRBV4-2	medium-sized	TRBJ2-2	CASSQDLQGSGELFF	TGTGCCAGCAGCCAAGACCTACAGGGATCCGGGGAGCTGTTTTTT
.	TRBV10-2	.	TRBJ2-5	CTSSEARSETQYF	TGCACCAGCAGTGAGGCAAGATCGGAGACCCAGTACTTC
TRBD1	TRBV5-6	many	TRBJ1-1	CASSLEVSDRGRSTEAFF	TGTGCCAGCAGCTTGGAAGTTAGTGACAGGGGGCGAAGCACTGAAGCTTTCTTT
.	TRBV11-1	few	TRBJ1-4	CASSHNWGPNEKLIF	TGTGCCAGCAGCCACAACTGGGGACCTAATGAAAAACTGATTTTT
TRBD2	TRBV11-3	medium-sized	TRBJ2-1	CASSLDLYAGGLVYNEQFF	TGTGCCAGCAGCTTAGATCTCTATGCGGGAGGGCTGGTCTACAATGAGCAGTTCTTC
.	TRBV5-1	many	TRBJ1-5	CASSLGGGNQPQHF	TGCGCCAGCAGCTTGGGTGGGGGCAATCAGCCCCAGCATTTT
.	TRBV6-6	many	TRBJ2-3	CASSYGGGRWTDTQYF	TGTGCCAGCAGTTACGGGGGGGGGCGGTGGACAGATACGCAGTATTTT
TRBD2	TRBV11-2	.	TRBJ2-7	CASSLSIRLAGGGYEQYF	TGCGCCAGCAGCTTATCCATTAGACTAGCGGGAGGGGGGTACGAGCAGTACTTC